This T cell receptor beta chain was obtained from a study of T cell responses to AZD1222 COVID-19 vaccine. Turning to the study itself: Whether given at about 4 or about 12 weeks, second doses were pooled.

Clones were read by immunoSEQ multiplex PCR, and TCRdb kept only the in-frame ones, dropping some. The table has 90,000 to 150,000 clones, 80% to 90% seen once; the top ten hold 8.4%. General study findings and limits: Spike-specific TCR breadth and depth grew following two AZD1222 doses. In a largely white British group with more females than males, clonal diversity was possibly underestimated. The reported proportion of spike-specific TCRs targeting unmutated variant regions was nearly half.

The CDR3 loop spans 19 amino acids. With 5 bases clipped from V and 0 bases from J, the junction kept 15 bases outside the gene matches. Per the germline V gene, CDR1 is PRHDT and CDR2 is FYEKMQ (reference sequence). The sample holds one count of this clone. Its antigen is not identified. This clonotype originated in an adult in good health. The V gene is TRBV13, the J gene TRBJ2-1, with TRBD2 identical over 8 bases. Sequencing used peripheral blood, obtained on day 0 of AZD1222 vaccination. CDR3 protein: CASSNLAGNRGGSYNEQFF. The CDR3 DNA reads as TGTGCCAGCAGCAATCTAGCGGGCAATAGGGGGGGCTCCTACAATGAGCAGTTCTTC. The variable domain in full, completed from reference TRBV13 and TRBJ2-1, reads AAGVIQSPRHLIKEKRETATLKCYPIPRHDTVYWYQQGPGQDPQFLISFYEKMQSDKGSIPDRFSAQQFSDYHSELNMSSLELGDSALYFCASSNLAGNRGGSYNEQFFGPGTRLTVL.